These T cell receptor beta chains were read from a single sample in a study of T cells in Graves' hyperthyroidism and ophthalmopathy. TCRdb called the multiplex PCR reads again in MiXCR, with one record for every CDR3 protein. The repertoire consists of 490,000 or so distinct CDR3 sequences, with 35% to 50% occurring once and the leading ten covering about two fifths. The sequenced material came from peripheral blood or thyroid tissue (not recorded which). These receptors all come from an adult woman with Graves' disease, either hyperthyroidism or ophthalmopathy (not recorded which). Both conserved end residues are part of each CDR3. D genes are given only for firm matches. Expanded clones get a size class; other rows say once, few or many, or leave the size out.

d_gene	j_gene	abundance	len	v_gene	CDR3nt	CDR3aa
.	TRBJ2-7	.	14	TRBV5-6	TGTGCCAGCAGCTTTGGAAGCCTCTCCTACGAGCAGTACTTC	CASSFGSLSYEQYF
.	TRBJ1-4	.	12	TRBV29-1	TGCAGCTTAGCGGGCCAGAATGAAAAACTGTTTTTT	CSLAGQNEKLFF
TRBD1	TRBJ1-5	.	15	TRBV18	TGTGCCAGCTCACCAAGTCAGGGGGCGATTCAGCCCCAGCATTTT	CASSPSQGAIQPQHF
.	TRBJ1-1	.	13	TRBV19	TGTGCCAGTACCATGACGGCACACACTGAAGCTTTCTTT	CASTMTAHTEAFF
.	TRBJ2-5	many	15	TRBV5-6	TGTGCCAGCAGCTTGGCCAGGGGGGGCGGGGAGACCCAGTACTTC	CASSLARGGGETQYF
TRBD2	TRBJ2-7	many	19	TRBV19	TGTGCCAGTAGTCTCAGGACTAGCGGGAGGCCACTTCGAGACTACGAGCAGTACTTC	CASSLRTSGRPLRDYEQYF
.	TRBJ2-5	.	11	TRBV2	TGTGCCAGCCATTATGGGGAGACCCAGTACTTC	CASHYGETQYF
TRBD1	TRBJ1-2	few	13	TRBV28	TGTGCCAGCAGTTTAAACAGGGGGTTTGGCTACACCTTC	CASSLNRGFGYTF
.	TRBJ1-2	many	15	TRBV4-2	TGTGCCAGCAGCCAAGATTTTTTTTCGGACTATGGCTACACCTTC	CASSQDFFSDYGYTF
.	TRBJ1-2	once	15	TRBV20-1	TGCAGTGCTACCAACGCGGGTCCGGTGGACTATGGCTACACCTTC	CSATNAGPVDYGYTF
.	TRBJ1-2	.	15	TRBV9	TGTGCCAGCAGCGTAGGACCGCAGGAGTCTGATGGCTACACCTTC	CASSVGPQESDGYTF
.	TRBJ2-2	many	15	TRBV19	TGTGCCAGTAGGAACGACAGGGCGGGAACCGGGGAGCTGTTTTTT	CASRNDRAGTGELFF
.	TRBJ1-2	.	13	TRBV18	TGTGCCAGCTCACCACCGGGACACTATGGCTACACCTTC	CASSPPGHYGYTF
.	TRBJ1-5	.	15	TRBV2	TGTGCCAGCAGTGATACCGGGTACGGCAATCAGCCCCAGCATTTT	CASSDTGYGNQPQHF
TRBD1	TRBJ1-1	.	15	TRBV7-9	TGTGCCAGCAGCTCACAGGACAGGGCTCACACTGAAGCTTTCTTT	CASSSQDRAHTEAFF
.	TRBJ2-5	many	15	TRBV2	TGTGCCAGCAGTGAATTTCCGGGAGCGTATGAGACCCAGTACTTC	CASSEFPGAYETQYF
.	TRBJ1-2	.	14	TRBV10-3	TGTGCCATCAGTGGGGCAGGGAAGAACTATGGCTACACCTTC	CAISGAGKNYGYTF
.	TRBJ1-6	many	14	TRBV9	TGTGCCAGCAGCGCCAAACTAACAGGATCACCCCTCCACTTT	CASSAKLTGSPLHF
.	TRBJ1-4	many	14	TRBV7-9	TGTGCCAGCAGCTTAGTCGGGACTGAAGAAAAACTGTTTTTT	CASSLVGTEEKLFF
TRBD1	TRBJ1-2	few	14	TRBV25-1	TGTGCCAGCAGTGAATATGTCACAGGGGGCGGCTACACCTTC	CASSEYVTGGGYTF
.	TRBJ1-5	.	15	TRBV10-3	TGTGCCATCAGTGAGAGGGGGGGGGGAGGACAGCCCCAGCATTTT	CAISERGGGGQPQHF
.	TRBJ2-7	.	14	TRBV9	TGTGCCAGCAGCGTAGGTCAGGTCCCCTACGAGCAGTACTTC	CASSVGQVPYEQYF
TRBD1	TRBJ2-6	many	16	TRBV19	TGTGCCAGTAGTACGGGACAGGGGAATGGGGCCAACGTCCTGACTTTC	CASSTGQGNGANVLTF
.	TRBJ2-7	.	14	TRBV7-2	TGTGCCAGCAGCTTGCTGGGGGCGACTTACGAGCAGTACTTC	CASSLLGATYEQYF
.	TRBJ1-1	few	16	TRBV14	TGTGCCAGCAGCCCCAGAGAACAGGGCGAGAACACTGAAGCTTTCTTT	CASSPREQGENTEAFF
.	TRBJ1-3	many	16	TRBV5-6	TGTGCCAGCCGCCGTTCGGGCAGGGACTATGGAAACACCATATATTTT	CASRRSGRDYGNTIYF
.	TRBJ2-7	.	14	TRBV2	TGTGCCAGCAGACAACACGCTAGGGACTACGAGCAGTACTTC	CASRQHARDYEQYF
.	TRBJ1-1	many	15	TRBV4-2	TGTGCCAGCAGCCAAGACGCTGGCCGGAACACTGAAGCTTTCTTT	CASSQDAGRNTEAFF
.	TRBJ1-2	few	13	TRBV20-1	TGCAGTGCTCGCGAGGACAGTGGGGCCCGCTACACCTTC	CSAREDSGARYTF
.	TRBJ2-7	many	11	TRBV12-3/TRBV12-4	TGTGCCAGCAGTCCCGGATCCGAGCAGTACTTC	CASSPGSEQYF
.	TRBJ2-5	few	11	TRBV7-2	TGTGCCAGCAGGGCCGGAGAGACCCAGTACTTC	CASRAGETQYF
.	TRBJ1-6	few	12	TRBV28	TGTGCCAGCGCCCGGCGGAATTCACCCCTCCACTTT	CASARRNSPLHF
.	TRBJ2-7	.	12	TRBV29-1	TGCAGCGTTGTAGGCAGGTCCTACGAGCAGTACTTC	CSVVGRSYEQYF
TRBD1	TRBJ2-7	.	17	TRBV25-1	TGTGCCAGCAGTCCATACCGACAGGGCTTCATGGGATACGAGCAGTACTTC	CASSPYRQGFMGYEQYF
.	TRBJ2-5	.	14	TRBV2	TGTGCCACCAGCGGGACAACGGACGAAGAGACCCAGTACTTC	CATSGTTDEETQYF
TRBD1	TRBJ2-7	.	14	TRBV10-3	TGTGCCATCAGCCGCCGGCAGGGGGCCTACGAGCAGTACTTC	CAISRRQGAYEQYF
.	TRBJ1-2	few	14	TRBV11-2	TGTGCCAGCAGCGCCCGACCGCCCTACTATGGCTACACCTTC	CASSARPPYYGYTF
.	TRBJ2-2	few	14	TRBV9	TGTGCCAGCAGCGGATTGACGGCCACCGGGGAGCTGTTTTTT	CASSGLTATGELFF
TRBD1	TRBJ1-5	many	18	TRBV6-5	TGTGCCAGCAGTTACTACCCGCCCGGGACAGCGAGCAATCAGCCCCAGCATTTT	CASSYYPPGTASNQPQHF
.	TRBJ1-5	.	13	TRBV20-1	TGCAGTGCTAGACAGGGGTCAGGTCAGCCCCAGCATTTT	CSARQGSGQPQHF
.	TRBJ1-5	.	12	TRBV20-1	TGCAGTGCTAGACTAGAGGGGCGGCCCCAGCATTTT	CSARLEGRPQHF
.	TRBJ1-3	few	15	TRBV2	TGTGCCAGCAGTGAGGACTCAGCCTCTGGAAACACCATATATTTT	CASSEDSASGNTIYF
.	TRBJ2-3	.	14	TRBV20-1	TGCAGTGCTACCGGGCGGGGAAGCACAGATACGCAGTATTTT	CSATGRGSTDTQYF
.	TRBJ2-7	.	15	TRBV10-3	TGTGCCAGCAGAATCGAGGGCAGGAGCTCCTACGAGCAGTACTTC	CASRIEGRSSYEQYF